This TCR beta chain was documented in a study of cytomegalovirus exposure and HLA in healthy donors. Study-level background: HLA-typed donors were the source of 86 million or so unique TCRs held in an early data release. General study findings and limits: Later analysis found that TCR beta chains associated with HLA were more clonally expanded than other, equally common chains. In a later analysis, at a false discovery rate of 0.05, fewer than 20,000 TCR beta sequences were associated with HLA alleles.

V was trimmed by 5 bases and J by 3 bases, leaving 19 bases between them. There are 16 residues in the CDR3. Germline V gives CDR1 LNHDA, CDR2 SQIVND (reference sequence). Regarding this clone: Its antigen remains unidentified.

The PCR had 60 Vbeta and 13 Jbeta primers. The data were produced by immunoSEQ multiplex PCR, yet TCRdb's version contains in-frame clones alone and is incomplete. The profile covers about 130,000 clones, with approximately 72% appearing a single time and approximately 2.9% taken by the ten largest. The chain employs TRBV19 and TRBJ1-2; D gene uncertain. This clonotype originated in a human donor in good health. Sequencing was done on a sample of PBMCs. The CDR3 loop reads CASSAWAAVSDYGYTF. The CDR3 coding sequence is TGTGCCAGTAGTGCCTGGGCAGCAGTTTCGGACTATGGCTACACCTTC.